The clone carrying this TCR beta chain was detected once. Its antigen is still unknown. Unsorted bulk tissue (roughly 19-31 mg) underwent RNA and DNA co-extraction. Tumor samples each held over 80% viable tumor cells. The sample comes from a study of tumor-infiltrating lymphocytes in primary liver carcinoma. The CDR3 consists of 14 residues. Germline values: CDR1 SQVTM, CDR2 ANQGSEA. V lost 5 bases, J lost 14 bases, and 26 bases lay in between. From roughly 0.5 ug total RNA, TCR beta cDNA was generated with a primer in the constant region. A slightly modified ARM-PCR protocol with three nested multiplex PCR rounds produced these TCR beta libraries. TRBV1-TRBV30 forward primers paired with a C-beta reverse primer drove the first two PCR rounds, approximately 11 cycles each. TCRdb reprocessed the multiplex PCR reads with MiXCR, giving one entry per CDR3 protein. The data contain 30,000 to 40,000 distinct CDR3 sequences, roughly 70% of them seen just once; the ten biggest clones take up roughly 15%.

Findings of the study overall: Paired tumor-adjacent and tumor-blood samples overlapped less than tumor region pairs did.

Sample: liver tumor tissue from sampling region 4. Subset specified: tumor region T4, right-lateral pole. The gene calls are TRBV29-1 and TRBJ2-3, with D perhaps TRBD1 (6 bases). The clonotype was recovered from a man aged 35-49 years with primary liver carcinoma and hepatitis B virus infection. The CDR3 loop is CSVSGTWASDTWYF. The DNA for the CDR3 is TGCAGCGTTTCCGGGACATGGGCGTCAGATACGTGGTATTTT.